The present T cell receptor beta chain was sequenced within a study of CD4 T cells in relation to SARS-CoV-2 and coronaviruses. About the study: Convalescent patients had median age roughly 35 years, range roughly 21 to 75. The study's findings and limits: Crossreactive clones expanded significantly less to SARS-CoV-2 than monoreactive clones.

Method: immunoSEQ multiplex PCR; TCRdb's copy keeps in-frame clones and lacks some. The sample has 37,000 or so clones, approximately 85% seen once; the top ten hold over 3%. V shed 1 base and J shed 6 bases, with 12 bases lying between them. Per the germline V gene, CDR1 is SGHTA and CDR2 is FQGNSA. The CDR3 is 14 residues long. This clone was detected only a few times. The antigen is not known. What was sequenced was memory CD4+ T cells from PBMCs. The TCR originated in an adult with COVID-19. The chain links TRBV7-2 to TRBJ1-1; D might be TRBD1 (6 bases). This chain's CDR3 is CASSLDRVGAEAFF. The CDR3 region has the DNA TGTGCCAGCAGCTTAGACAGGGTAGGCGCTGAAGCTTTCTTT.